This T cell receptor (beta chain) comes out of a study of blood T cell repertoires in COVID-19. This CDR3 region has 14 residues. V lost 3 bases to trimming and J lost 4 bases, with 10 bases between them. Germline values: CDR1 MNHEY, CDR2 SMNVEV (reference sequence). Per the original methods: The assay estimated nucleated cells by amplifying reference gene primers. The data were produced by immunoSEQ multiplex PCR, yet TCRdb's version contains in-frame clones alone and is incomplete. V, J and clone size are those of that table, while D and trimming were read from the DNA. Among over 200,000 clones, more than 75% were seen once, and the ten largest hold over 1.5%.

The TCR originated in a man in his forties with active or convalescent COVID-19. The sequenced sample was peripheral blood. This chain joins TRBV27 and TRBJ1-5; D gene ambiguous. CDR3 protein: CASSFAGWNQPQHF. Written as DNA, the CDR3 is TGTGCCAGCAGTTTCGCGGGTTGGAATCAGCCCCAGCATTTT.